Below are 30 T cell receptor beta chains sequenced from a single sample in a study of T cells in Graves' hyperthyroidism and ophthalmopathy (dated by TCRdb to between 2019 and 2020). The library was built by means of multiplex PCR. TCRdb shows the sequencer as Illumina HiSeq 2000. The TCR beta CDR3 regions were amplified from RNA transcripts. A first-round RT-PCR of the TCR CDR3 used the HTBI primer set with the Qiagen OneStep RT-PCR kit. Using fastp at Q25 and MiXCR, TCRdb reprocessed the public reads and kept productive beta chains. CDR3 protein duplicates are merged, each entry listing the most common genes and DNA. For this sample there are 96,000 or so distinct CDR3 sequences; about 51% appear just once. 25% to 30% of the sample goes to the ten largest clones. Sequenced input: blood. These receptors were obtained from a middle-aged woman with Graves' hyperthyroidism.

Many counts were recorded for this clonotype. The chain's CDR3 is CASSPGDRTNTGELFF. CDR3 sequence (DNA): TGTGCCAGCAGCCCGGGTGACCGGACGAACACCGGGGAGCTGTTTTTT. The rearrangement uses TRBV5-8 and TRBJ2-2; D gene unclear. This CDR3 is built from 16 residues. Germline CDR1 reads SGHTS; CDR2 reads YDEGEE. Trimming took off 4 bases at V and 0 bases at J, with 13 bases between the two ends.

This clonotype was seen ten or more times. V and J are TRBV7-2 and TRBJ1-2, with D perhaps TRBD1 (6 bases). V lost 1 base, J lost 1 base, and 13 bases lay in between. Per germline, CDR1 SGHTA and CDR2 FQGNSA. The length of the CDR3 is 16 residues. CDR3 bases: TGTGCCAGCAGCTTAGAGGGGGGCGGATTTAACTATGGCTACACCTTC. Residues: CASSLEGGGFNYGYTF.

The J gene is TRBJ1-4, the V gene TRBV2; D remains unclear. The germline V and J ends were trimmed by 0 bases and 8 bases, with 19 bases remaining between them. This CDR3 comprises 17 residues. The germline CDR1 and CDR2 sequences are SNHLY and FYNNEI. This CDR3 is CASSEAATGTTGEKLFF. CDR3 nucleotides: TGTGCCAGCAGTGAAGCGGCCACTGGTACCACTGGGGAAAAACTGTTTTTT.

The gene calls are TRBV7-8 and TRBJ1-2; the match to TRBD1 covers 12 bases. The CDR3 has 14 amino acids. CDR1 and CDR2 (germline): SGHVS, FQNEAQ. With 8 bases clipped from V and 2 bases from J, the junction kept 3 bases outside the gene matches. The CDR3 DNA is TGTGCCAGCGGGACAGGGGGCGGGAACTATGGCTACACCTTC. As protein: CASGTGGGNYGYTF.

This clonotype occurred many times. CDR3 DNA: TGTGCCAGCAGCGTAGGCCCCGGGGACCCTAGGGGCTACACCTTC. This encodes CASSVGPGDPRGYTF. The chain employs TRBV2 and TRBJ1-2; D perhaps matches TRBD1 (5 bases). Per the germline V gene, CDR1 is SNHLY and CDR2 is FYNNEI. The CDR3 runs 15 residues. Deletions cut 6 bases from V and 8 bases from J, with 22 bases between.

This chain connects TRBV20-1 to TRBJ2-5; 10 nucleotides line up with TRBD2. The CDR3 totals 15 residues. CDR1 is DFQATT, CDR2 SNEGSKA, per germline (reference sequence). The V and J ends lost 2 bases and 6 bases, in that order; junction bases with no gene match: 9. CDR3 protein: CSARPASGSGKTQYF. CDR3 DNA: TGCAGTGCTAGACCGGCTAGCGGGAGTGGGAAGACCCAGTACTTC.

This sequence joins TRBV20-1 and TRBJ2-7; 8 bases are a match to TRBD1. The V and J ends lost 3 bases and 2 bases, in that order; junction bases with no gene match: 12. The CDR3 is 16 amino acids. CDR1 DFQATT and CDR2 SNEGSKA come from the germline V gene (reference sequence). The CDR3 DNA follows: TGCAGTGCTAGTGGCGTTGGGACAGGAGAAACCTACGAGCAGTACTTC. The encoded protein is CSASGVGTGETYEQYF.

The rearrangement links TRBV7-2 to TRBJ2-5; 10 positions match TRBD2. CDR3 size: 16 residues. From germline, CDR1 is SGHTA and CDR2 FQGNSA. V lost 3 bases and J lost 4; bases outside the gene matches: 8. In DNA form, the CDR3 reads TGTGCCAGCAGCTTGGGTACCTCTAGCGGGAGAGAGACCCAGTACTTC. This translates into CASSLGTSSGRETQYF.

Ten or more counts support this clonotype. The rearrangement links TRBV10-2 to TRBJ2-7, with D uncertain. In germline, CDR1 is WSHSY, CDR2 SAAADI. The CDR3 length is 14 residues. Trimming pared 2 bases from V and 3 bases from J, leaving 11 bases between. For the CDR3, the DNA is TGCGCCAGCAGTGAGGAGATAACCGGCTACGAGCAGTACTTC. Protein: CASSEEITGYEQYF.

This clonotype was recorded at least ten times. The chain uses TRBV7-9 and TRBJ1-1; D unresolved. Germline loops: CDR1 SEHNR, CDR2 FQNEAQ (reference sequence). The V end was cut by 1 base, the J end by 4 bases, with 7 bases between. This CDR3 comprises 13 residues. CDR3 region: CASSLDRPTEAFF. The CDR3, as DNA: TGTGCCAGCAGCTTAGACCGACCCACTGAAGCTTTCTTT.

This clonotype came up many times. The gene calls are TRBV10-3 and TRBJ1-5; D unclear. This CDR3 spans 13 amino acids. CDR1 ENHRY and CDR2 SYGVKD come from the germline V gene. Trimming took 2 bases from V and 5 from J, leaving 7 bases between them. The CDR3 loop is CAISEMGYQPQHF. CDR3 bases: TGTGCCATCAGTGAGATGGGGTATCAGCCCCAGCATTTT.

This clonotype appeared once. The chain uses TRBV7-2 and TRBJ2-7, with D unresolved. Germline CDR1 SGHTA, CDR2 FQGNSA. Deletions cut 9 bases from V and 0 bases from J, with 18 bases between. This CDR3 has 15 amino acids. Here the CDR3 DNA reads TGTGCCAGTAGTATTACCGCAGGAGTCTCCTACGAGCAGTACTTC. Protein: CASSITAGVSYEQYF.

This chain joins TRBV2 and TRBJ1-4, with D possibly being TRBD1 (5 bases). Looked up from germline, CDR1 is SNHLY and CDR2 is FYNNEI. CDR3 length: 12 amino acids. The V end was cut by 8 bases, the J end by 10 bases, with 14 bases between. The DNA of the CDR3 is TGTGCCAGCCGCCGGGACTCTGGAAAACTGTTTTTT. Encoded protein: CASRRDSGKLFF.

As regards this clonotype: Germline and junction disagree at one end, which may indicate a read error. This rearrangement joins TRBV25-1 to TRBJ1-1, with no clear D. Germline lookup yields CDR1 MGHDK and CDR2 SYGVNS. CDR3 length equals 14 residues. The CDR3 DNA follows: TGTGCCTGCAGTGCCCTCGGATCTCAGGCTGAAGCTTTCTTT. Its translation: CACSALGSQAEAFF.

This clonotype was seen only once. In DNA form, the CDR3 reads TGTGCCACCAGTGATCGCGCCGGACAGGGAACATATGGCTACACCTTC. This codes for CATSDRAGQGTYGYTF. The chain employs TRBV24-1 and TRBJ1-2, with TRBD1 matching 8 bases. Looked up from germline, CDR1 is KGHDR and CDR2 is SFDVKD. J gave up 5 bases and V 3 bases, and 10 bases lay outside the gene matches. The CDR3 totals 16 residues.

This clonotype was picked up a small number of times. J is TRBJ2-2 and V is TRBV6-2 or TRBV6-3; D gene uncertain. The V gene lost 4 bases and the J gene lost 3 bases, with 9 bases spanning the gap. The CDR3 contains 14 residues. CDR1 and CDR2 (germline): MNHEY, SVGEGT. The CDR3 is CASSFKAYTGELFF. In DNA form, the CDR3 reads TGTGCCAGCAGTTTCAAGGCCTACACCGGGGAGCTGTTTTTT.

This clonotype has a count of ten or more. The chain links TRBV27 to TRBJ1-1; D unresolved. The CDR3 loop spans 14 amino acids. Germline V lookup: CDR1 MNHEY, CDR2 SMNVEV (reference sequence). Trimming took off 5 bases at V and 4 bases at J, with 14 bases between the two ends. CDR3 DNA: TGTGCCAGCAGTCCCACCCGTATGGGCACTGAAGCTTTCTTT. Residues: CASSPTRMGTEAFF.

This chain uses TRBV5-4 with TRBJ2-3; 7 nucleotides agree with TRBD2. This CDR3 is built from 15 residues. In germline, CDR1 is SGHNT, CDR2 YYREEE (reference sequence). V shed 3 bases, J shed 4 bases, and the junction held 8 bases outside the gene matches. The CDR3 DNA reads TGTGCCAGCAGCTCGGAGAGGGCGGGAGCAGATACGCAGTATTTT. Its protein product is CASSSERAGADTQYF.

This chain uses TRBV13 with TRBJ2-7; TRBD1 matches at 8 bases. CDR3 size: 13 residues. Germline CDR1 and CDR2: PRHDT and FYEKMQ (reference sequence). Trimming cost V 6 bases and J 10 bases; bases outside gene matches: 11. CDR3 in DNA: TGTGCCAGCAGGCCTCCGGGACAGGTCGATCAGTACTTC. This gives the protein CASRPPGQVDQYF.

V usage is TRBV25-1 and J usage is TRBJ2-7; TRBD1 matches 9 bases. CDR1 and CDR2 (germline): MGHDK, SYGVNS. The CDR3 is 11 residues long. With V trimmed by 4 bases and J by 9 bases, 1 base remained unmatched. The CDR3 sequence is CASSGGQGQYF. CDR3 nucleotide sequence: TGTGCCAGCAGTGGGGGACAGGGGCAGTACTTC.

This clonotype occurred many times. The chain has TRBV6-5 and TRBJ2-2; 10 nucleotides match TRBD2. Germline lookup yields CDR1 MNHEY and CDR2 SVGAGI. CDR3 length: 12 amino acids. V was pared by 10 bases and J by 6 bases, with 2 bases of the junction left unmatched. CDR3 in amino acids: CATAGGAGELFF. The CDR3 nucleotides read TGTGCCACAGCGGGAGGGGCCGGGGAGCTGTTTTTT.

This clonotype appeared many times. The rearrangement joins TRBV29-1 to TRBJ2-2, with 7 bases identical to TRBD2. The V and J ends lost 7 bases and 7 bases, in that order; junction bases with no gene match: 6. The CDR3 extends over 12 amino acids. Germline-derived CDR1 and CDR2 are SQVTM and ANQGSEA. In nucleotides, the CDR3 is TGCAGCGCCTCGGGAGGCGTCGGGGAGCTGTTTTTT. This sequence encodes CSASGGVGELFF.

The genes are TRBV7-9 and TRBJ1-5; D is uncertain. The CDR3 has 13 residues. The germline V and J ends were trimmed by 1 base and 11 bases, with 12 bases remaining between them. CDR1 and CDR2 (germline): SEHNR, FQNEAQ (reference sequence). The CDR3 DNA sequence: TGTGCCAGCAGCTTAGGACTAGCTGAGACCCAGCATTTT. This sequence encodes CASSLGLAETQHF.

The CDR3 DNA reads as TGTGCCACCAGCAGCGCAAGCAATCAGCCCCAGCATTTT. Amino acid sequence: CATSSASNQPQHF. The chain combines TRBV15 with TRBJ1-5; D is unclear. The CDR3 has 13 residues. Germline CDR1 LNHNV, CDR2 YYDKDF (reference sequence). Trimming left V 3 bases short and J 1 base short, with 4 bases between.

This chain joins TRBV7-9 and TRBJ2-5, with 7 bases aligning to TRBD2. Germline-derived CDR1 and CDR2 are SEHNR and FQNEAQ (reference sequence). The CDR3 length is 12 residues. V gave up 5 bases and J gave up 5 bases; unmatched junction bases: 2. The CDR3 DNA follows: TGTGCCAGCAGCGGACTAGTGGAGACCCAGTACTTC. It specifies CASSGLVETQYF.

This clonotype was recorded at least ten times. The CDR3 DNA reads as TGTGCCAGCAGCTTGGGGGGGGTTCTGAACACTGAAGCTTTCTTT. Its protein product is CASSLGGVLNTEAFF. This chain uses TRBV7-3 with TRBJ1-1; D might be TRBD1 (5 bases). The CDR3 is 15 amino acids. Trimming left V 3 bases short and J 0 bases short, with 11 bases between. The germline CDR1 and CDR2 sequences are SGHTA and FQGTGA.

The CDR3 loop is CSVEGTYGYTF. The DNA for the CDR3 is TGCAGCGTAGAGGGCACCTATGGCTACACCTTC. The rearrangement joins TRBV29-1 to TRBJ1-2; D call uncertain. The CDR3 is 11 residues long. Between the trimmed V and J ends, which lost 6 bases and 4 bases, there was a span of 9 bases. Per the germline V gene, CDR1 is SQVTM and CDR2 is ANQGSEA.

This clonotype appeared many times. The chain employs TRBV7-9 and TRBJ2-7, with 7 positions matching TRBD2. This CDR3 has 14 amino acids. With V trimmed by 6 bases and J by 3 bases, 8 bases remained unmatched. Germline CDR1 is SEHNR and CDR2 is FQNEAQ (reference sequence). The CDR3 bases are TGTGCCAGCAGTTTGGGAGGGGCCTTCTACGAGCAGTACTTC. Amino acids: CASSLGGAFYEQYF.

On this clonotype itself: A much more abundant neighbour one base away suggests this may be a read error. V gene TRBV6-6 combines with J gene TRBJ1-1; D not resolved. The CDR3 is 12 amino acids. V lost 2 bases, J lost 5 bases, and 6 bases lay in between. In germline, CDR1 is MNHNY, CDR2 SVGAGI (reference sequence). Here the CDR3 reads CASSYAGTEAFF. CDR3 in DNA: TGTGCCAGCAGTTACGCGGGAACTGAAGCTTTCTTT.

This clonotype was detected many times. The V call is TRBV12-3 or TRBV12-4, the J call TRBJ2-2; D remains ambiguous. V dropped 3 bases and J dropped 0 bases, with 8 bases sitting between them. The CDR3 totals 15 residues. CDR3 region: CASSFGVTNTGELFF. For the CDR3, the DNA is TGTGCCAGCAGTTTCGGAGTAACGAACACCGGGGAGCTGTTTTTT.